These 23 T cell receptor beta chains were all obtained from the same sample, sequenced in a study of shared clonotypes between healthy human individuals. Repertoires were generated with immunoSEQ multiplex PCR, while TCRdb's copy carries only in-frame clones and drops some. The sample shows approximately 2.5 million clones, around 90% of them seen only once. Material for sequencing was naive CD4+ T cells sorted from blood. Subset specified: CD45RA+ positively selected. These receptors came from a man between 18 and 29 years old in good health.

The V call is TRBV18, the J call TRBJ1-5; tentatively, D is TRBD1 (6 bases). Deletions cut 6 bases from V and 6 bases from J, with 15 bases between. Germline CDR1 KGHSH, CDR2 LQKENI. The CDR3 runs 14 residues. CDR3 residues: CASSQGGGTQPQHF. The CDR3 DNA reads TGTGCCAGCTCCCAAGGGGGGGGGACTCAGCCCCAGCATTTT. The variable domain in full, completed from reference TRBV18 and TRBJ1-5, reads NAGVMQNPRHLVRRRGQEARLRCSPMKGHSHVYWYRQLPEEGLKFMVYLQKENIIDESGMPKERFSAEFPKEGPSILRIQQVVRGDSAAYFCASSQGGGTQPQHFGDGTRLSIL.

This sequence joins TRBV7-9 and TRBJ2-1; D remains unclear. Between the trimmed V and J ends, which lost 9 bases and 6 bases, there was a span of 9 bases. Germline V gene lookup returns CDR1 SEHNR and CDR2 FQNEAQ (reference sequence). This CDR3 is built from 11 residues. The CDR3 region is CASREGNEQFF. The CDR3 DNA reads TGTGCCAGTAGGGAAGGCAATGAGCAGTTCTTC.

The V call is TRBV5-1, the J call TRBJ2-5; 9 bases align to TRBD2. The germline CDR1 and CDR2 sequences are SGHRS and YFSETQ. V was clipped by 0 bases and J by 7 bases; unmatched bases: 4. The CDR3 loop spans 14 amino acids. The CDR3 DNA reads TGCGCCAGCAGCTTGGAGCTAGCGGGGCGGACCCAGTACTTC. It specifies CASSLELAGRTQYF.

With regard to this clone: Other DNA sequences in the sample encode the same CDR3. The chain combines TRBV18 with TRBJ1-2, with TRBD1 identical over 9 bases. Germline-derived CDR1 and CDR2 are KGHSH and LQKENI. This CDR3 spans 14 amino acids. Trimming took 4 bases from V and 5 from J; bases not matched to a gene: 5. The chain's CDR3 is CASSLGQGNYGYTF. CDR3 coding DNA: TGTGCCAGCTCACTAGGACAGGGGAATTATGGCTACACCTTC. The full variable domain, rest sourced from reference TRBV18 and TRBJ1-2, is NAGVMQNPRHLVRRRGQEARLRCSPMKGHSHVYWYRQLPEEGLKFMVYLQKENIIDESGMPKERFSAEFPKEGPSILRIQQVVRGDSAAYFCASSLGQGNYGYTFGSGTRLTVV.

The chain is built from TRBV6-6 and TRBJ1-6; 7 nucleotides agree with TRBD1. CDR1 is MNHNY and CDR2 is SVGAGI in the germline V gene (reference sequence). This CDR3 comprises 13 residues. V gave up 6 bases and J gave up 10 bases; unmatched junction bases: 6. CDR3 sequence: CASSRTGDSPLHF. DNA for the CDR3: TGTGCCAGCAGCCGAACAGGGGACTCACCCCTCCACTTT.

The CDR3 nucleotides read TGTGCCAGCAGAGGAGCGGGGGCCTACGAGCAGTACTTC. It codes for CASRGAGAYEQYF. The rearrangement uses TRBV7-2 and TRBJ2-7, with 8 positions matching TRBD2. Germline CDR1 reads SGHTA; CDR2 reads FQGNSA. J lost 2 bases, V lost 6 bases, and 3 bases had no gene match. The CDR3 loop spans 13 amino acids. The full variable domain, in which reference TRBV7-2 and TRBJ2-7 provide the parts outside the CDR3, is GAGVSQSPSNKVTEKGKDVELRCDPISGHTALYWYRQSLGQGLEFLIYFQGNSAPDKSGLPSDRFSAERTGGSVSTLTIQRTQQEDSAVYLCASRGAGAYEQYFGPGTRLTVT.

V and J are TRBV9 and TRBJ2-1; D is ambiguous. This CDR3 has 12 amino acids. V lost 4 bases and J lost 5, with 7 bases in between. The germline V gene encodes CDR1 SGDLS and CDR2 YYNGEE. The CDR3 bases are TGTGCCAGCAGCCCTAATCACAATGAGCAGTTCTTC. Protein product: CASSPNHNEQFF.

The table lists this clone with a few counts. V and J are TRBV4-2 and TRBJ1-1, with D possibly matching TRBD1 (6 bases). The length of the CDR3 is 14 residues. Germline values: CDR1 LGHNA, CDR2 YNFKEQ. V lost 5 bases, J lost 4 bases, and 14 bases lay in between. The CDR3 coding sequence is TGTGCCAGCAGCTCTACAGGGTCGGCCACTGAAGCTTTCTTT. Its translation is CASSSTGSATEAFF.

The chain combines TRBV5-1 with TRBJ2-3; 12 bases match TRBD2. Germline CDR1 and CDR2: SGHRS and YFSETQ. CDR3 length equals 15 residues. V lost 4 bases to trimming and J lost 8 bases; unmatched junction nucleotides: 8. The DNA for the CDR3 is TGCGCCAGCAGCCCTAGCGGGGGGGCCGTCGGTACGCAGTATTTT. As protein: CASSPSGGAVGTQYF.

The chain links TRBV5-1 to TRBJ1-1; D possibly corresponds to TRBD1 (5 bases). The V gene lost 3 bases and the J gene lost 4 bases, with 13 bases spanning the gap. The CDR3 is 14 amino acids. The V gene's germline CDR1 is SGHRS and CDR2 YFSETQ. CDR3 sequence: CASSSRGARTEAFF. Here the CDR3 DNA reads TGCGCCAGCAGCTCACGAGGGGCGCGCACTGAAGCTTTCTTT. The complete variable domain, with remaining parts taken from reference TRBV5-1 and TRBJ1-1, reads KAGVTQTPRYLIKTRGQQVTLSCSPISGHRSVSWYQQTPGQGLQFLFEYFSETQRNKGNFPGRFSGRQFSNSRSEMNVSTLELGDSALYLCASSSRGARTEAFFGQGTRLTVV.

This sequence joins TRBV25-1 and TRBJ2-1, with TRBD2 identical over 12 bases. The ends lost 2 bases at V and 5 bases at J; junction bases unmatched: 7. CDR3 length: 17 amino acids. Germline V gene lookup returns CDR1 MGHDK and CDR2 SYGVNS. CDR3 residues: CASSEAGLAGFHNEQFF. The CDR3 coding sequence is TGTGCCAGCAGTGAAGCTGGACTAGCGGGATTCCACAATGAGCAGTTCTTC.

J is TRBJ2-2 and V is TRBV28; 9 bases are shared with TRBD2. Trimming removed 3 bases from V and 2 bases from J; junction bases left unmatched: 10. Per germline, CDR1 MDHEN and CDR2 SYDVKM. The CDR3 contains 18 residues. CDR3 sequence (DNA): TGTGCCAGCAGTTTCCCGACCGGACTAGCGAGAAACACCGGGGAGCTGTTTTTT. Translation: CASSFPTGLARNTGELFF.

The rearrangement uses TRBV5-1 and TRBJ2-3; 10 positions agree with TRBD2. Germline V CDR1 and CDR2: SGHRS, YFSETQ. CDR3 size: 17 residues. Germline trimming cut 4 bases from V and 3 bases from J; bases unmatched to any gene: 11. The CDR3 protein is CASSRGAGGPSTDTQYF. The CDR3 nucleotides are TGCGCCAGCAGCCGGGGAGCGGGAGGGCCTAGTACAGATACGCAGTATTTT.

V is TRBV25-1 and J is TRBJ2-1; TRBD1 matches at 9 bases. This CDR3 has 16 residues. With V trimmed by 7 bases and J by 4 bases, 11 bases remained unmatched. Germline loops: CDR1 MGHDK, CDR2 SYGVNS. The CDR3 spells CASNGPGTGFYNEQFF. CDR3 bases: TGTGCCAGCAATGGGCCTGGGACAGGGTTTTACAATGAGCAGTTCTTC. The entire variable domain, with the rest obtained from reference TRBV25-1 and TRBJ2-1, is as follows: EADIYQTPRYLVIGTGKKITLECSQTMGHDKMYWYQQDPGMELHLIHYSYGVNSTEKGDLSSESTVSRIRTEHFPLTLESARPSHTSQYLCASNGPGTGFYNEQFFGPGTRLTVL.

The chain recombines TRBV28 with TRBJ1-5, with 7 bases identical to TRBD1. From germline, CDR1 is MDHEN and CDR2 SYDVKM. The CDR3 spans 16 residues. The ends lost 8 bases at V and 3 bases at J; junction bases unmatched: 13. CDR3 amino acids: CASHPAGRGDNQPQHF. The DNA of the CDR3 is TGTGCCAGCCACCCCGCCGGCAGGGGGGACAATCAGCCCCAGCATTTT. Full variable domain (outside the CDR3, taken from reference TRBV28 and TRBJ1-5): DVKVTQSSRYLVKRTGEKVFLECVQDMDHENMFWYRQDPGLGLRLIYFSYDVKMKEKGDIPEGYSVSREKKERFSLILESASTNQTSMYLCASHPAGRGDNQPQHFGDGTRLSIL.

This clone was picked up one time. The J gene is TRBJ2-5, the V gene TRBV6-5, with D maybe TRBD1 (6 bases). Trimming shortened V by 6 bases and J by 9 bases, and 20 bases separated the two germline ends. This CDR3 has 14 residues. Germline-derived CDR1 and CDR2 are MNHEY and SVGAGI. The CDR3 sequence: CASSRDTQSRAQYF. For the CDR3, the DNA is TGTGCCAGCAGCCGGGACACCCAGTCAAGGGCCCAGTACTTC.

The chain couples TRBV7-9 to TRBJ1-2; D gene uncertain. The CDR3 has 13 residues. The V end was cut by 1 base, the J end by 5 bases, with 8 bases between. The germline V gene encodes CDR1 SEHNR and CDR2 FQNEAQ (reference sequence). CDR3 sequence: CASSLDRGYGYTF. The CDR3 region has the DNA TGTGCCAGCAGCTTAGATCGAGGGTATGGCTACACCTTC. Drawing the rest from reference TRBV7-9 and TRBJ1-2, the complete variable domain is DTGVSQNPRHKITKRGQNVTFRCDPISEHNRLYWYRQTLGQGPEFLTYFQNEAQLEKSRLLSDRFSAERPKGSFSTLEIQRTEQGDSAMYLCASSLDRGYGYTFGSGTRLTVV.

V gene TRBV7-2 combines with J gene TRBJ2-5; 7 bases map to TRBD1. Losses at the gene ends were 4 bases for V and 4 bases for J; bases not matched to a gene: 6. Germline V gene lookup returns CDR1 SGHTA and CDR2 FQGNSA. The CDR3 consists of 14 residues. CDR3 DNA sequence: TGTGCCAGCAGCTCCGACAGGGTGGGAGAGACCCAGTACTTC. This encodes CASSSDRVGETQYF.

The chain employs TRBV5-1 and TRBJ1-4; possible D gene TRBD1, 5 bases. The germline V gene encodes CDR1 SGHRS and CDR2 YFSETQ. Trimming left V 5 bases short and J 3 bases short, with 17 bases between. CDR3 length equals 16 residues. The CDR3 region is CASRESGAGPNEKLFF. In DNA form, the CDR3 reads TGCGCCAGCAGGGAGTCCGGGGCGGGTCCTAATGAAAAACTGTTTTTT. Combining the CDR3 with reference TRBV5-1 and TRBJ1-4 gives the whole variable domain KAGVTQTPRYLIKTRGQQVTLSCSPISGHRSVSWYQQTPGQGLQFLFEYFSETQRNKGNFPGRFSGRQFSNSRSEMNVSTLELGDSALYLCASRESGAGPNEKLFFGSGTQLSVL.

The chain recombines TRBV6-1 with TRBJ1-1; 7 bases map to TRBD1. Germline V gives CDR1 MNHNS, CDR2 SASEGT. Trimming cost V 6 bases and J 4 bases; bases outside gene matches: 11. The CDR3 runs to 15 residues. In nucleotides, the CDR3 is TGTGCCAGCAGGGGTACAGGGGCGGGGACCACTGAAGCTTTCTTT. Encoded protein: CASRGTGAGTTEAFF.

Of note for this clone: The same CDR3 is also encoded by other DNA sequences in this sample. The chain is built from TRBV10-3 and TRBJ1-4; the D gene is possibly TRBD1 (5 bases). The CDR3 length is 13 residues. The ends were cut back, 6 bases at V and 3 bases at J, with 8 bases in the middle. Germline V gene data show CDR1 as ENHRY and CDR2 as SYGVKD. CDR3 residues: CAIRGVANEKLFF. The DNA for the CDR3 is TGTGCCATCAGGGGGGTGGCTAATGAAAAACTGTTTTTT.

The chain uses TRBV10-2 and TRBJ2-5; the D call may be TRBD1 or TRBD2 (5 bases each). Germline loops: CDR1 WSHSY, CDR2 SAAADI. The V end lost 11 bases, the J end lost 3 bases, and 13 bases lay between the germline ends. The length of the CDR3 is 12 residues. The CDR3 loop reads CAGHGREETQYF. In nucleotides, the CDR3 is TGCGCCGGACACGGGCGGGAAGAGACCCAGTACTTC.

The chain is built from TRBV5-1 and TRBJ1-1, with TRBD1 as a possible D gene (6 bases). V dropped 9 bases and J dropped 2 bases, with 14 bases sitting between them. The CDR3 is made up of 13 amino acids. The germline gives CDR1 SGHRS, CDR2 YFSETQ. The CDR3 region has the DNA TGCGCCACCCGACAGGATTTTAACACTGAAGCTTTCTTT. Protein sequence: CATRQDFNTEAFF.